These T cell receptor beta chains were read from a single sample in a study of cytomegalovirus exposure and HLA in healthy donors. Data came from immunoSEQ multiplex PCR; TCRdb stores just in-frame clones and leaves some out. The sample has over 35,000 clones; about 47% are singletons. Specimen: PBMCs. Receptor source: a human donor in good health. CDR3s include the opening cysteine and the closing phenylalanine or tryptophan. Fields, in order: V gene, D gene, J gene, clone size, CDR3 protein, CDR3 DNA. D genes are given only for firm matches. Size is omitted from some rows. Given values are once, few, many or a class for expanded clones.

v_call: TRBV13; d_call: NA; j_call: TRBJ2-1; clone_size: NA; cdr3_aa: CASSLLHSGDNEQFF; cdr3_nt: TGTGCCAGCAGCTTACTGCACTCGGGGGACAATGAGCAGTTCTTC
v_call: TRBV5-1; d_call: TRBD1; j_call: TRBJ1-1; clone_size: NA; cdr3_aa: CASSLSGTGASNTEAFF; cdr3_nt: TGCGCCAGCAGCTTGTCTGGGACAGGGGCTTCGAACACTGAAGCTTTCTTT
v_call: TRBV6-6; d_call: NA; j_call: TRBJ1-5; clone_size: few; cdr3_aa: CASSPPQGYQPQHF; cdr3_nt: TGTGCCAGCTCCCCCCCTCAGGGTTATCAGCCCCAGCATTTT
v_call: TRBV19; d_call: TRBD2; j_call: TRBJ2-6; clone_size: few; cdr3_aa: CASTERGGGNGANVLTF; cdr3_nt: TGTGCCAGTACCGAGCGCGGGGGGGGAAACGGGGCCAACGTCCTGACTTTC
v_call: TRBV5-6; d_call: NA; j_call: TRBJ2-7; clone_size: NA; cdr3_aa: CASSLGQLRVEQYF; cdr3_nt: TGTGCCAGCAGCTTGGGACAGCTACGCGTCGAGCAGTACTTC
v_call: TRBV6-4; d_call: TRBD2; j_call: TRBJ2-3; clone_size: large; cdr3_aa: CASSGSAGGTDTQYF; cdr3_nt: TGTGCCAGCAGTGGGTCGGCGGGAGGCACAGATACGCAGTATTTT
v_call: TRBV6-1; d_call: TRBD2; j_call: TRBJ2-1; clone_size: medium-sized; cdr3_aa: CASSVLAGGNNEQFF; cdr3_nt: TGTGCCAGCAGTGTCCTAGCGGGAGGGAACAATGAGCAGTTCTTC
v_call: TRBV18; d_call: NA; j_call: TRBJ1-2; clone_size: few; cdr3_aa: CASSPTGQYGYTF; cdr3_nt: TGTGCCAGCTCCCCTACAGGGCAGTATGGCTACACCTTC
v_call: TRBV5-5; d_call: NA; j_call: TRBJ1-3; clone_size: NA; cdr3_aa: CASSSLTGTGNTIYF; cdr3_nt: TGTGCCAGCAGCAGTCTTACAGGGACTGGAAACACCATATATTTT
v_call: TRBV7-2; d_call: NA; j_call: TRBJ2-6; clone_size: once; cdr3_aa: CASSPGSPLSGANVLTF; cdr3_nt: TGTGCCAGCAGCCCCGGGTCGCCCCTCTCTGGGGCCAACGTCCTGACTTTC
v_call: TRBV11-2; d_call: TRBD2; j_call: TRBJ2-2; clone_size: few; cdr3_aa: CASSFTAGGTGELFF; cdr3_nt: TGTGCCAGCAGCTTTACGGCGGGGGGCACCGGGGAGCTGTTTTTT
v_call: TRBV10-2; d_call: TRBD2; j_call: TRBJ2-2; clone_size: NA; cdr3_aa: CASSPGTSNTGELFF; cdr3_nt: TGCGCCAGCAGTCCCGGGACTAGCAACACCGGGGAGCTGTTTTTT
v_call: TRBV7-2; d_call: TRBD1; j_call: TRBJ1-2; clone_size: few; cdr3_aa: CASRRTGAGYGYTF; cdr3_nt: TGTGCCAGCAGACGGACAGGCGCGGGCTATGGCTACACCTTC
v_call: TRBV5-4; d_call: TRBD2; j_call: TRBJ2-1; clone_size: NA; cdr3_aa: CASSLVPRGGVYNEQFF; cdr3_nt: TGTGCCAGCAGCTTGGTCCCCCGCGGGGGGGTTTACAATGAGCAGTTCTTC
v_call: TRBV11-2; d_call: TRBD1; j_call: TRBJ1-3; clone_size: few; cdr3_aa: CASSLGQGGGSGNTIYF; cdr3_nt: TGTGCCAGCAGCCTGGGACAGGGAGGGGGATCTGGAAACACCATATATTTT
v_call: TRBV19; d_call: NA; j_call: TRBJ1-5; clone_size: NA; cdr3_aa: CASSIVKQSNQPQHF; cdr3_nt: TGTGCCAGTAGTATAGTCAAACAGTCAAATCAGCCCCAGCATTTT
v_call: TRBV4-2; d_call: NA; j_call: TRBJ1-1; clone_size: few; cdr3_aa: CASSLGTNTEAFF; cdr3_nt: TGTGCCAGCAGCTTAGGGACAAACACTGAAGCTTTCTTT
v_call: TRBV27; d_call: NA; j_call: TRBJ2-3; clone_size: NA; cdr3_aa: CASSRGGRTDTQYF; cdr3_nt: TGTGCCAGCAGTAGGGGGGGGCGCACAGATACGCAGTATTTT
v_call: TRBV11-2; d_call: TRBD1; j_call: TRBJ2-3; clone_size: NA; cdr3_aa: CASSLDRGGTDTQYF; cdr3_nt: TGTGCCAGCAGCCTGGACAGGGGGGGCACAGATACGCAGTATTTT
v_call: TRBV4-3; d_call: NA; j_call: TRBJ2-1; clone_size: once; cdr3_aa: CASSQDNKGDPYNEQFF; cdr3_nt: TGCGCCAGCAGCCAAGATAATAAGGGGGACCCCTACAATGAGCAGTTCTTC
v_call: TRBV11-2; d_call: TRBD2; j_call: TRBJ2-7; clone_size: NA; cdr3_aa: CASSLGLPSGTSSYEQYF; cdr3_nt: TGTGCCAGCAGCTTAGGTTTGCCTAGCGGGACTTCCTCCTACGAGCAGTACTTC
v_call: TRBV7-9; d_call: TRBD2; j_call: TRBJ2-3; clone_size: NA; cdr3_aa: CASSFGGEPSTDTQYF; cdr3_nt: TGTGCCAGCAGCTTCGGGGGGGAGCCTAGCACAGATACGCAGTATTTT
v_call: TRBV4-2; d_call: NA; j_call: TRBJ1-5; clone_size: few; cdr3_aa: CASSQAVQGGNQPQHF; cdr3_nt: TGTGCCAGCAGCCAAGCGGTCCAGGGTGGCAATCAGCCCCAGCATTTT
v_call: TRBV18; d_call: NA; j_call: TRBJ2-7; clone_size: NA; cdr3_aa: CASSREGGPSSYEQYF; cdr3_nt: TGTGCCAGCTCACGGGAGGGGGGCCCGAGCTCCTACGAGCAGTACTTC
v_call: TRBV30; d_call: NA; j_call: TRBJ1-2; clone_size: NA; cdr3_aa: CAWRPQGYYGYTF; cdr3_nt: TGTGCCTGGAGACCCCAGGGATATTATGGCTACACCTTC
v_call: TRBV10-3; d_call: NA; j_call: TRBJ1-4; clone_size: few; cdr3_aa: CAISPQLATNEKLFF; cdr3_nt: TGTGCCATCAGTCCACAGCTTGCAACTAATGAAAAACTGTTTTTT
v_call: TRBV7-8; d_call: NA; j_call: TRBJ2-7; clone_size: NA; cdr3_aa: CASGLYEQYF; cdr3_nt: TGTGCCAGCGGACTCTACGAGCAGTACTTC
v_call: TRBV5-4; d_call: TRBD1; j_call: TRBJ1-1; clone_size: NA; cdr3_aa: CASSFRQGGTGNTEAFF; cdr3_nt: TGTGCCAGCAGCTTCCGACAGGGGGGAACAGGGAACACTGAAGCTTTCTTT